Listed here is a single TCR beta chain. What it recognizes is unknown. A multiplex PCR was run with 60 Vbeta primers and 13 Jbeta primers. Assay: immunoSEQ multiplex PCR; the TCRdb copy retains only in-frame clones and omits some. The data show 150,000 to 200,000 clones, with roughly four fifths seen just once and around 0.71% held by the top ten. The data belong to a study of cytomegalovirus exposure and HLA in healthy donors. The wider study: From some 190 million T cells, an earlier analysis saw approximately 120 million unique TCR beta sequences. Among the approximately 380 donors who were genotyped, roughly 86% fell in the genetic ancestry cluster that is associated with self-reported Caucasian donors.

Whole-study findings and limits: Earlier results showed most TCR beta V segments being productive about 90% or about 30% of the time.

Germline loops: CDR1 MNHEY, CDR2 SVGAGI. With 2 bases removed from V and 6 bases from J, the gap between germline ends came to 19 bases. The CDR3 extends over 16 amino acids. The chain links TRBV6-5 to TRBJ1-2; maybe TRBD1 (5 bases). The sample taken for sequencing was PBMCs. The sequence was collected from a female donor in good health and CMV-seronegative. For the CDR3, the DNA is TGTGCCAGCAGTTACACGCCCGGGGGTACGGAGGATGGCTACACCTTC. Its protein product is CASSYTPGGTEDGYTF.